Below are 7 T cell receptor beta chains sequenced from a single sample in a study of blood T cell repertoires in COVID-19 (dated by TCRdb to about 2020). The library came from the immunoSEQ multiplex PCR assay. TCRdb limited this immuneACCESS table to in-frame rearrangements with V and J called. A share of clones is missing; checked studies link under half to unresolved V genes, and the rest is unexplained. The sample table shows around 70,000 clones, and approximately 79% are seen once. Together, the top ten hold under 8% of the sample. The sequenced sample consisted of peripheral blood. These receptors were collected from a man aged 55-75 years with acute or convalescent COVID-19.

The chain carries TRBV6-5 and TRBJ1-5; D unclear. V was trimmed by 8 bases and J by 3 bases, leaving 8 bases between them. Germline V gene data show CDR1 as MNHEY and CDR2 as SVGAGI. This CDR3 spans 12 amino acids. The CDR3 nucleotides read TGTGCCAGCCGTATAAACAATCAGCCCCAGCATTTT. It encodes CASRINNQPQHF.

The chain employs TRBV6-4 and TRBJ2-1; the D gene is possibly TRBD2 (6 bases). There are 15 residues in the CDR3. CDR1 is MRHNA and CDR2 is SNTAGT in the germline V gene. V was cut by 5 bases and J by 6 bases, with 17 bases left in between. The CDR3 spells CASSTGGRVTNEQFF. CDR3 bases: TGTGCCAGCAGTACCGGGGGTCGAGTTACCAATGAGCAGTTCTTC.

The CDR3 sequence: CASSLPGPGEKLFF. The CDR3 DNA reads TGTGCCAGCAGCCTGCCTGGACCGGGGGAAAAACTGTTTTTT. The V gene is TRBV7-9, the J gene TRBJ1-4; no definite D call. V was pared by 5 bases and J by 8 bases, with 15 bases between. The germline V gene has CDR1 SEHNR and CDR2 FQNEAQ (reference sequence). This CDR3 has 14 amino acids.

This chain uses TRBV11-2 with TRBJ2-7, with TRBD1 matching over 9 bases. V shed 1 base and J 2 bases; nucleotides not matched to a gene: 3. Germline V gene data show CDR1 as SGHAT and CDR2 as FQNNGV. CDR3 length: 15 amino acids. This CDR3 reads CASSLGGTGTYEQYV. CDR3 sequence (DNA): TGTGCCAGCAGCTTAGGGGGGACAGGGACCTACGAGCAGTACGTC.

The V gene is TRBV6-5, the J gene TRBJ2-4, with TRBD2 matching over 9 bases. The germline V gene encodes CDR1 MNHEY and CDR2 SVGAGI. This CDR3 spans 14 amino acids. Trimming cost V 4 bases and J 11 bases; bases outside gene matches: 9. As DNA, the CDR3 is TGTGCCAGCAGTTCCTTAGCGGGGGCCACGTTTCAGTACTTC. Translated: CASSSLAGATFQYF.

The chain carries TRBV5-1 and TRBJ1-2; 7 bases align to TRBD1. This CDR3 is 15 amino acids long. Germline CDR1 SGHRS, CDR2 YFSETQ. Trimming took 0 bases from V and 4 from J; bases not matched to a gene: 6. CDR3 in DNA: TGCGCCAGCAGCTTGGTAAGGGGGCCCAGCTATGGCTACACCTTC. Its protein product is CASSLVRGPSYGYTF.

This clone was seen only once. This sequence joins TRBV6-2 or TRBV6-3 and TRBJ1-2; a weak D match, TRBD1 (6 bases). V was clipped by 3 bases and J by 3 bases, with 20 bases between them. The V gene's germline CDR1 is MNHEY and CDR2 SVGEGT. CDR3 length: 17 residues. The CDR3 DNA is TGTGCCAGCAGTTATTCGTCCGGGACACCCGGGGACTATGGCTACACCTTC. The encoded protein is CASSYSSGTPGDYGYTF.